The 24 T cell receptor beta chains below all came from one sample that was sequenced in a study of blood T cell repertoires in COVID-19. TCRdb's copy holds only in-frame clones and misses some; the assay was immunoSEQ multiplex PCR. Seen here are about 200,000 clones, about 84% observed once, and the top ten hold about 6%. Sequencing was performed on PBMCs or T cells enriched from blood (not recorded which). Receptors originate from a man aged 35 to 55 with acute COVID-19.

The J gene is TRBJ1-1, the V gene TRBV6-5; 7 nucleotides align to TRBD1. V gave up 6 bases and J gave up 5 bases; unmatched junction bases: 3. CDR3 length equals 12 residues. Per the germline V gene, CDR1 is MNHEY and CDR2 is SVGAGI. The CDR3 nucleotides are TGTGCCAGCAGCTTGACAGGGACTGAAGCTTTCTTT. Translation: CASSLTGTEAFF.

The CDR3 DNA is TGCGCCAGCAGCCAAGACAGGGGGCGCGTAGGGGGCACTGAAGCTTTCTTT. Translating gives CASSQDRGRVGGTEAFF. J is TRBJ1-1 and V is TRBV5-1; 10 bases map to TRBD1. The germline V gene has CDR1 SGHRS and CDR2 YFSETQ. V shed 4 bases and J 4 bases; nucleotides not matched to a gene: 13. CDR3 length equals 17 residues.

J is TRBJ2-7 and V is TRBV19; TRBD2 aligns across 8 bases. The germline V gene encodes CDR1 LNHDA and CDR2 SQIVND (reference sequence). The J segment lost 1 base and the V segment lost 2 bases, leaving 13 bases of the junction unmatched. The CDR3 consists of 18 residues. CDR3 loop: CASSIRAVPSGRSYEQYF. CDR3 DNA sequence: TGTGCCAGTAGTATACGGGCAGTCCCAAGCGGGAGATCCTACGAGCAGTACTTC.

This chain uses TRBV30 with TRBJ1-2, with a weak D call TRBD1 (5 bases). The germline gives CDR1 GTSNPN, CDR2 SVGIG (reference sequence). CDR3 length: 16 amino acids. Here the CDR3 DNA reads TGTGCTCATGGAATTGGAATAGGGGCGATTAACTATGGCTACACCTTC. It codes for CAHGIGIGAINYGYTF.

This sequence joins TRBV7-9 and TRBJ1-2, with TRBD1 matching 11 bases. Looked up from germline, CDR1 is SEHNR and CDR2 is FQNEAQ (reference sequence). The V gene end was trimmed by 3 bases and the J gene end by 7 bases; junction bases not matched to a gene: 4. The CDR3 has 14 amino acids. CDR3 in DNA: TGTGCCAGCAGCTTTGGGACAGGGGGAGCTGGCTACACCTTC. Its translation: CASSFGTGGAGYTF.

The chain carries TRBV27 and TRBJ2-7, with TRBD1 identical over 8 bases. CDR3 length: 16 amino acids. CDR1 is MNHEY, CDR2 SMNVEV, per germline (reference sequence). Trimming at V came to 5 bases and at J to 0 bases, leaving 9 bases not matched to a gene. The CDR3 sequence: CASSPGGFGDSYEQYF. CDR3 nucleotides: TGTGCCAGCAGTCCAGGGGGCTTCGGTGACTCCTACGAGCAGTACTTC.

The rearrangement joins TRBV5-1 to TRBJ2-7; the D gene is possibly TRBD2 (6 bases). This CDR3 has 15 residues. The germline CDR1 and CDR2 sequences are SGHRS and YFSETQ. V was trimmed by 2 bases and J by 5 bases, leaving 17 bases between them. Here the CDR3 DNA reads TGCGCCAGCAGCTTAGGGCAGCGGGTGGTTAACGAGCAGTACTTC. Translating gives CASSLGQRVVNEQYF. Variable domain in full (rest from reference TRBV5-1 and TRBJ2-7): KAGVTQTPRYLIKTRGQQVTLSCSPISGHRSVSWYQQTPGQGLQFLFEYFSETQRNKGNFPGRFSGRQFSNSRSEMNVSTLELGDSALYLCASSLGQRVVNEQYFGPGTRLTVT.

The chain couples TRBV6-5 to TRBJ2-7, with 9 bases matching TRBD2. The germline V gene encodes CDR1 MNHEY and CDR2 SVGAGI. This CDR3 contains 16 residues. Unmatched junction bases numbered 11, after V lost 2 bases and J lost 6 bases. In DNA form, the CDR3 reads TGTGCCAGCAGTTACCGGACGGGACTAGCCCTCTCCGAGCAGTACTTC. Translated, it gives CASSYRTGLALSEQYF.

This chain links TRBV6-1 with TRBJ1-5, with no clear D. Per germline, CDR1 MNHNS and CDR2 SASEGT. The CDR3 runs 15 residues. Trimming stripped 0 bases from V and 10 bases from J, with 16 bases between. The CDR3 nucleotides are TGTGCCAGCAGTGAAGCGTTGGGAGGGCCGGGACCCCAGCATTTT. Amino acid sequence: CASSEALGGPGPQHF.

The sample holds a few counts of this clone. The chain uses TRBV7-6 and TRBJ2-1, with 10 bases fitting TRBD2. V trimming: 1 base; J trimming: 8 bases; junction bases outside the gene matches: 5. This CDR3 has 15 residues. Germline lookup yields CDR1 SGHVS and CDR2 FNYEAQ. The CDR3 coding sequence is TGTGCCAGCAGCTTAGTCCTAGCGGGAGAAGATGAGCAGTTCTTC. Amino acid sequence: CASSLVLAGEDEQFF.

The CDR3 bases are TGTGCCAGCAGCGTCGTGTCTAGAAGTATTAGTGAGCAGTTCTTC. It codes for CASSVVSRSISEQFF. The chain recombines TRBV9 with TRBJ2-1; D gene unclear. The V and J ends lost 2 bases and 9 bases respectively, with 18 bases between them. CDR1 is SGDLS, CDR2 YYNGEE, per germline. The CDR3 spans 15 residues.

The V gene is TRBV6-5, the J gene TRBJ1-1; 9 nucleotides align to TRBD1. Trimming removed 4 bases from V and 7 bases from J; junction bases left unmatched: 7. Per germline, CDR1 MNHEY and CDR2 SVGAGI. CDR3 size: 14 residues. In DNA form, the CDR3 reads TGTGCCAGCAGTTCCCGACAGGGGGTCGATGAAGCTTTCTTT. Translated: CASSSRQGVDEAFF.

The rearrangement links TRBV30 to TRBJ1-1, with 10 bases identical to TRBD1. V lost 4 bases to trimming and J lost 11 bases; unmatched junction nucleotides: 19. The CDR3 totals 16 residues. Germline CDR1 reads GTSNPN; CDR2 reads SVGIG (reference sequence). The CDR3 sequence: CAWTPGVGQGLPWAFF. The CDR3 DNA is TGTGCCTGGACCCCCGGAGTGGGACAGGGGCTTCCTTGGGCTTTCTTT.

The chain couples TRBV4-3 to TRBJ1-3; D is unclear. The CDR3 length is 15 residues. Germline V gene data show CDR1 as LGHNA and CDR2 as YSLEER. V lost 1 base to trimming and J lost 1 base, with 8 bases between them. This CDR3 reads CASSQGIGSGNTIYF. CDR3 nucleotides: TGCGCCAGCAGCCAAGGTATCGGGTCTGGAAACACCATATATTTT.

A remark on this clone: The same CDR3 arises from other DNA sequences in this sample as well. V and J are TRBV18 and TRBJ2-5; 7 bases fit TRBD1. This CDR3 comprises 13 residues. Trimming removed 6 bases from V and 2 bases from J; junction bases left unmatched: 3. Germline V gives CDR1 KGHSH, CDR2 LQKENI. CDR3 nucleotides: TGTGCCAGCTCCGCAGGGGGACAAGAGACCCAGTACTTC. Translated: CASSAGGQETQYF.

The rearrangement joins TRBV24-1 to TRBJ1-1, with 7 positions matching TRBD1. The CDR3 spans 17 residues. Germline V gives CDR1 KGHDR, CDR2 SFDVKD. J gave up 7 bases and V 3 bases, and 16 bases lay outside the gene matches. CDR3 region: CATSDLPPGDRSYEAFF. CDR3 in DNA: TGTGCCACCAGTGATCTCCCACCCGGGGACAGATCCTATGAAGCTTTCTTT.

This chain uses TRBV5-3 with TRBJ2-1, with a tentative D call TRBD2 (6 bases). TRBV5-3 carries the ORF label, with uncertain function. This CDR3 is built from 15 residues. Trimming pared 0 bases from V and 3 bases from J, leaving 10 bases between. The CDR3 sequence: CARSLELDYYNEQFF. The DNA of the CDR3 is TGTGCCAGAAGCTTGGAACTGGACTACTACAATGAGCAGTTCTTC.

This clone was observed a handful of times. The chain employs TRBV7-3 and TRBJ2-1, with TRBD2 as a possible D gene (6 bases). V was pared by 3 bases and J by 10 bases, with 16 bases between. The CDR3 is 14 residues long. The germline V gene encodes CDR1 SGHTA and CDR2 FQGTGA. DNA of the CDR3: TGTGCCAGCAGCTTCTCAGGGTCGGAGGGGGAGCAGTTCTTC. It specifies CASSFSGSEGEQFF.

The J gene is TRBJ2-3, the V gene TRBV19; the match to TRBD2 covers 9 bases. Germline V CDR1 and CDR2: LNHDA, SQIVND (reference sequence). The V segment lost 4 bases and the J segment 7 bases; nucleotides outside the gene matches: 12. The CDR3 length is 16 residues. This CDR3 is CASSRGGRAKINTQYF. CDR3 nucleotides: TGTGCCAGTAGTAGGGGCGGGAGGGCCAAAATAAATACGCAGTATTTT.

The count of this clone is one. The chain uses TRBV6-5 and TRBJ2-7, with 12 bases aligning to TRBD1. After removal of 6 bases from V and 5 bases from J, the junction contained 8 bases not matched to a gene. The CDR3 has 15 amino acids. CDR1 is MNHEY, CDR2 SVGAGI, per germline. The CDR3 loop is CASRRAGTGGHEQYF. In nucleotides, the CDR3 is TGTGCCAGCAGGCGCGCCGGGACAGGGGGCCACGAGCAGTACTTC.

The CDR3 nucleotides are TGTGCCAGCAGTTTAGTGGGACAGGTAGTCGAGCAGTACTTC. Amino acid sequence: CASSLVGQVVEQYF. The V and J genes are TRBV28 and TRBJ2-7, with TRBD1 identical over 8 bases. V dropped 2 bases and J dropped 6; count of bases not matched to a gene: 6. The CDR3 is made up of 14 amino acids. Germline loops: CDR1 MDHEN, CDR2 SYDVKM.

This clone was seen a handful of times. The chain employs TRBV2 and TRBJ1-2; 10 bases agree with TRBD1. The CDR3 has 13 residues. Germline CDR1 is SNHLY and CDR2 is FYNNEI. V lost 11 bases and J lost 1; bases outside the gene matches: 4. As DNA, the CDR3 is TGTGCCGGGGGACAGGGGATTAACTATGGCTACACCTTC. Amino acids: CAGGQGINYGYTF.

The rearrangement uses TRBV15 and TRBJ2-1, with 8 nucleotides matching TRBD2. After removal of 8 bases from V and 4 bases from J, the junction contained 7 bases not matched to a gene. The CDR3 runs 14 residues. The germline gives CDR1 LNHNV, CDR2 YYDKDF (reference sequence). DNA for the CDR3: TGTGCCACCGCCGGGACTAGGGTTTACAATGAGCAGTTCTTC. Amino acids: CATAGTRVYNEQFF.

This clone has a count of ten or more. The V call is TRBV18, the J call TRBJ2-2; TRBD1 agrees at 9 bases. With V trimmed by 8 bases and J by 1 base, 2 bases remained unmatched. Per the germline V gene, CDR1 is KGHSH and CDR2 is LQKENI. CDR3 size: 14 residues. The CDR3 nucleotides are TGTGCCAGCCCGACAGGGGGGAACACCGGGGAGCTGTTTTTT. Its translation: CASPTGGNTGELFF.